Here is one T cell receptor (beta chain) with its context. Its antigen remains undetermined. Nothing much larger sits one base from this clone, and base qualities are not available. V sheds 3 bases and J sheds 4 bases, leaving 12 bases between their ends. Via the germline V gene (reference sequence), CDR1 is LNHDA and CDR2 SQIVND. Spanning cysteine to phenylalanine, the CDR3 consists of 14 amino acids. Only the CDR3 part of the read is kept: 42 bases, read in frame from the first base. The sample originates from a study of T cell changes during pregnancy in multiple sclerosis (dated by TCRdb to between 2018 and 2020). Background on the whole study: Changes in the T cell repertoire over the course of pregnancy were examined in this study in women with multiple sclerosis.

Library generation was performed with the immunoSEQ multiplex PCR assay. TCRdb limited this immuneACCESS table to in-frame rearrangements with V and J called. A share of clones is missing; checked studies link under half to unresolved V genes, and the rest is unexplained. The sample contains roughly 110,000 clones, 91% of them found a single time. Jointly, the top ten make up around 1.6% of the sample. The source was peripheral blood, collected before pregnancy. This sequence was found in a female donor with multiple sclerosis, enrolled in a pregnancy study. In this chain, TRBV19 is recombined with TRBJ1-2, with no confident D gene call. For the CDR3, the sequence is CASSIFRGSYGYTF. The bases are TGTGCCAGTAGTATTTTCAGAGGCAGCTATGGCTACACCTTC.